The 10 T cell receptor beta chains in this list originate from one sample, sequenced in a study of blood T cell repertoires in COVID-19. The repertoire was sequenced with immunoSEQ multiplex PCR; TCRdb's copy has only in-frame clones and lacks some. Among roughly 130,000 clones listed, over 80% were seen once. The sequencing input was peripheral blood. Receptors originate from a man between 25 and 39 years old with COVID-19, enrolled during active disease.

The CDR3 DNA follows: TGTGCCTGGAAACCGAATCGGGGTCCCAATTCACCCCTCCACTTT. This gives the protein CAWKPNRGPNSPLHF. V gene TRBV30 combines with J gene TRBJ1-6; D unclear. This CDR3 contains 15 residues. The germline V gene encodes CDR1 GTSNPN and CDR2 SVGIG (reference sequence). Trimming took off 4 bases at V and 7 bases at J, with 17 bases between the two ends.

V and J are TRBV10-3 and TRBJ2-3; unclear D gene. V lost 6 bases and J lost 4, with 5 bases in between. Germline V gives CDR1 ENHRY, CDR2 SYGVKD. There are 11 residues in the CDR3. DNA for the CDR3: TGTGCCATCAGCGTTGCAGATACGCAGTATTTT. This translates into CAISVADTQYF.

CDR3 amino acids: CASSQSVLQGATGNTIYF. The DNA for the CDR3 is TGTGCCAGCAGCCAATCAGTCCTACAGGGGGCTACTGGAAACACCATATATTTT. The gene calls are TRBV16 and TRBJ1-3; TRBD1 matches at 9 bases. CDR1 KGHSY and CDR2 FQNENV come from the germline V gene. V was pared by 0 bases and J by 2 bases, with 8 bases of the junction left unmatched. The length of the CDR3 is 18 residues.

For this clone: Other DNA sequences within the sample encode an identical CDR3. The chain is built from TRBV18 and TRBJ2-7, with TRBD2 matching 8 bases. The CDR3 length is 14 residues. V was pared by 3 bases and J by 3 bases, with 4 bases of the junction left unmatched. Germline CDR1 reads KGHSH; CDR2 reads LQKENI. The CDR3 DNA reads TGTGCCAGCTCACCTACTAGCGGAAGCTACGAGCAGTACTTC. Its translation: CASSPTSGSYEQYF.

The V call is TRBV6-5, the J call TRBJ2-1; 9 bases fit TRBD1. Germline-derived CDR1 and CDR2 are MNHEY and SVGAGI. J lost 9 bases, V lost 6 bases, and 6 bases had no gene match. This CDR3 is built from 13 residues. DNA of the CDR3: TGTGCCAGCAGAGGACAGGGGATAACTGAGCAGTTCTTC. Its translation: CASRGQGITEQFF.

The V call is TRBV19, the J call TRBJ2-7; D unresolved. This CDR3 has 14 amino acids. V lost 6 bases and J 11 bases, leaving 23 bases between the germline ends. In germline, CDR1 is LNHDA, CDR2 SQIVND (reference sequence). The CDR3 bases are TGTGCCAGTAGCCCCAACTCCTTCGAACCTTATGAGTACTTC. It specifies CASSPNSFEPYEYF.

The chain links TRBV4-1 to TRBJ2-7; 9 positions match TRBD2. The junction had 10 bases not matched to a gene; V was cut back by 5 bases and J by 2 bases. This CDR3 is built from 16 residues. Germline V lookup: CDR1 MGHRA, CDR2 YSYEKL. The CDR3 loop reads CASSFSTSGLTYEQYF. The CDR3 coding sequence is TGCGCCAGCAGCTTCTCAACTAGCGGGTTAACCTACGAGCAGTACTTC.

V and J are TRBV6-5 and TRBJ2-1; no definite D call. The germline V and J ends were trimmed by 5 bases and 4 bases, with 12 bases remaining between them. The CDR3 sequence is 14 residues long. Germline loops: CDR1 MNHEY, CDR2 SVGAGI. The CDR3 sequence: CASSRDSYYNEQFF. CDR3 DNA sequence: TGTGCCAGCAGTCGCGACTCATATTACAATGAGCAGTTCTTC.

This sequence joins TRBV19 and TRBJ2-1, with TRBD1 matching over 8 bases. Germline CDR1 reads LNHDA; CDR2 reads SQIVND (reference sequence). This CDR3 is 15 amino acids long. The ends lost 1 base at V and 9 bases at J; junction bases unmatched: 8. The CDR3 DNA reads TGTGCCAGTAGTATAGGGGGGACAGGTATGACTGAGCAGTTCTTC. This encodes CASSIGGTGMTEQFF.

In nucleotides, the CDR3 is TGTGCCAGCAGCTTATCGCAGGGTGTGGGGAACACTGAAGCTTTCTTT. Translated: CASSLSQGVGNTEAFF. This chain links TRBV7-3 with TRBJ1-1; the D gene is possibly TRBD1 (5 bases). Germline assignment: CDR1 SGHTA and CDR2 FQGTGA. Trimming cost V 2 bases and J 1 base, with 14 bases left between them. The CDR3 is made up of 16 amino acids.